This TCR beta chain was identified in a study of graft-versus-host responses after intestinal transplantation. General study findings and limits: Analysis identified GvH clones in recipient marrow, with some appearing first in ileum or blood. In patients with graft-donor T cell macrochimerism, allograft graft-versus-host to host-versus-graft clonal ratios were high.

Note on this clone: Its antigen remains unknown.

Unmatched junction bases numbered 7, after V lost 4 bases and J lost 0 bases. This CDR3 has 18 residues. The germline V gene encodes CDR1 SGHAT and CDR2 FQNNGV. Assay used: immunoSEQ multiplex PCR; TCRdb lists only in-frame clones, some missing. The data show 90,000 to 120,000 clones, 87% seen once. The sequence was obtained from a human donor who was the organ donor for an intestinal transplant. This chain uses TRBV11-2 with TRBJ2-3, with 13 positions matching TRBD2. Sequencing used unstimulated CD4+ T cells sorted from spleen or lymph node cells, obtained before transplant. CDR3 coding DNA: TGTGCCAGCAGCTCTCCCGGACTAGCGGGGGCTAGCACAGATACGCAGTATTTT. Protein sequence: CASSSPGLAGASTDTQYF.